This T cell receptor (beta chain) was sequenced during a study of blood T cells in healthy people across ages. Study results and limitations: Per million T cells, TCR beta diversity dropped about linearly as age rose. When set beside aged donors, long-lived donors presented more naive CD4+ cells and higher diversity.

Turning to this clonotype: Its antigen is undetermined.

Using a J-beta primer mix together with a sample-barcoded 5' primer, a second PCR was run for about 7 to 12 cycles. TCRdb processed the 5' RACE reads anew with MiXCR; each CDR3 protein has one entry. The data contain about 940,000 distinct CDR3 sequences, roughly 48% of them seen just once; the ten biggest clones take up roughly an eighth. Germline loops: CDR1 SGHTA, CDR2 FQGNSA. The CDR3 spans 14 residues. Trimming stripped 5 bases from V and 7 bases from J, with 17 bases between. The receptor was isolated from a man aged 30 to 45 in good health. Sequencing used blood. The rearrangement joins TRBV7-2 to TRBJ2-5; D call uncertain. Here the CDR3 DNA reads TGTGCCAGCAGCCCCATAAGTGGGTGGGGGACCCAGTACTTC. Translation gives CASSPISGWGTQYF.